The 13 T cell receptor beta chains below were found in one sample sequenced in a study of shared clonotypes between healthy human individuals. Data came from immunoSEQ multiplex PCR; TCRdb stores just in-frame clones and leaves some out. This sample has some 2.1 million clones, with around 95% found just once. Material for sequencing was naive CD4+ T cells sorted from blood. Indicated subset: CD45RA+ positively selected. All receptors come from a young man in good health.

This clone was seen only once. The V call is TRBV2, the J call TRBJ2-5; TRBD1 is a possible D gene (6 bases). Trimming removed 2 bases from V and 3 bases from J, with 13 bases in between. The CDR3 sequence is 15 residues long. Germline loops: CDR1 SNHLY, CDR2 FYNNEI. The CDR3 here is CASSESWTEKETQYF. In DNA, the CDR3 is TGTGCCAGCAGTGAATCATGGACAGAAAAAGAGACCCAGTACTTC. Full variable domain (rest looked up from reference TRBV2 and TRBJ2-5): EPEVTQTPSHQVTQMGQEVILRCVPISNHLYFYWYRQILGQKVEFLVSFYNNEISEKSEIFDDQFSVERPDGSNFTLKIRSTKLEDSAMYFCASSESWTEKETQYFGPGTRLLVL.

This clone was seen a single time. This chain connects TRBV7-2 to TRBJ2-7; tentatively, D is TRBD1 (6 bases). Germline CDR1 and CDR2: SGHTA and FQGNSA. The V and J ends lost 5 bases and 6 bases respectively, with 20 bases between them. The CDR3 is 15 amino acids. The CDR3 here is CASSRAPLGAVEQYF. In DNA form, the CDR3 reads TGTGCCAGCAGCAGAGCTCCCTTGGGGGCCGTCGAGCAGTACTTC.

This chain joins TRBV6-1 and TRBJ1-6, with D perhaps TRBD1 (5 bases). Trimming took off 7 bases at V and 0 bases at J, with 10 bases between the two ends. Germline assignment: CDR1 MNHNS and CDR2 SASEGT. This CDR3 contains 15 residues. The CDR3 DNA is TGTGCCAGCAATGGGGGGGGCTCCTATAATTCACCCCTCCACTTT. Translation gives CASNGGGSYNSPLHF.

V and J are TRBV28 and TRBJ1-6, with unresolved D. Germline V lookup: CDR1 MDHEN, CDR2 SYDVKM. This CDR3 comprises 13 residues. Trimming took 3 bases from V and 7 from J, leaving 7 bases between them. The CDR3 DNA reads TGTGCCAGCAGTTTCAGAGGAAATTCACCCCTCCACTTT. Its translation: CASSFRGNSPLHF.

This chain joins TRBV18 and TRBJ2-7; 7 bases fit TRBD2. Germline trimming cut 3 bases from V and 5 bases from J; bases unmatched to any gene: 16. The CDR3 is made up of 17 amino acids. Germline CDR1 and CDR2: KGHSH and LQKENI. The CDR3 bases are TGTGCCAGCTCACCTTCTAGTGTCCCAGCGGGACGTGACGAGCAGTACTTC. This gives the protein CASSPSSVPAGRDEQYF.

CDR3 loop: CASIPETGVSGNTIYF. CDR3 DNA: TGTGCCAGTATCCCCGAGACAGGGGTCTCTGGAAACACCATATATTTT. The V gene is TRBV6-6, the J gene TRBJ1-3, with TRBD1 identical over 8 bases. This CDR3 is 16 amino acids long. Germline values: CDR1 MNHNY, CDR2 SVGAGI (reference sequence). Germline trimming cut 9 bases from V and 0 bases from J; bases unmatched to any gene: 10.

On this clone itself: Different DNA sequences within this sample yield the same CDR3. This sequence joins TRBV11-2 and TRBJ2-7; 7 nucleotides match TRBD1. Germline values: CDR1 SGHAT, CDR2 FQNNGV. Trimming took 2 bases from V and 3 from J; bases not matched to a gene: 4. This CDR3 contains 14 residues. DNA for the CDR3: TGTGCCAGCAGCTTATCTCGGGACAGCTACGAGCAGTACTTC. It is translated as CASSLSRDSYEQYF.

The chain combines TRBV2 with TRBJ1-2; weak D call: TRBD1 (6 bases). The germline CDR1 and CDR2 sequences are SNHLY and FYNNEI. The CDR3 sequence is 13 residues long. V lost 3 bases, J lost 5 bases, and 10 bases lay in between. Here the CDR3 reads CASSDTGWYGYTF. CDR3 DNA: TGTGCCAGCAGTGATACAGGGTGGTATGGCTACACCTTC.

A remark on this clone: The same CDR3 arises from other DNA sequences in this sample as well. DNA of the CDR3: TGTGCCAGCAGCGTCTTAGATACGCAGTATTTT. As protein: CASSVLDTQYF. The chain has TRBV2 and TRBJ2-3; unclear D gene. Germline V gives CDR1 SNHLY, CDR2 FYNNEI. There are 11 residues in the CDR3. The V gene lost 6 bases and the J gene lost 5 bases, with 6 bases spanning the gap.

This rearrangement joins TRBV7-9 to TRBJ1-1; D may be TRBD1 (5 bases). The CDR3 length is 15 residues. CDR1 is SEHNR, CDR2 FQNEAQ, per germline (reference sequence). Trimming removed 5 bases from V and 6 bases from J, with 19 bases in between. CDR3 protein: CASSDYVGGPAEAFF. The CDR3 DNA reads as TGTGCCAGCAGCGACTACGTCGGGGGTCCCGCTGAAGCTTTCTTT.

The V and J genes are TRBV6-5 and TRBJ2-3; no clear D gene. Per germline, CDR1 MNHEY and CDR2 SVGAGI. The CDR3 covers 15 residues. V was pared by 6 bases and J by 1 base, with 14 bases between. CDR3 coding DNA: TGTGCCAGCAGGCAAAGAAGCTCCCGCACAGATACGCAGTATTTT. Protein: CASRQRSSRTDTQYF.

The chain has TRBV4-3 and TRBJ2-1; D gene unclear. V was clipped by 4 bases and J by 7 bases, with 14 bases between them. Germline assignment: CDR1 LGHNA and CDR2 YSLEER. CDR3 size: 14 residues. CDR3 nucleotide sequence: TGCGCCAGCAGCCTCTTGAGAGGCGGTAATGAGCAGTTCTTC. It encodes CASSLLRGGNEQFF.

With regard to this clone: A single base separates this from a much larger clone, so it may be a read error. Other nucleotide sequences from this sample produce the same CDR3. The chain has TRBV7-9 and TRBJ1-1; D might be TRBD1 (6 bases). CDR1 is SEHNR, CDR2 FQNEAQ, per germline (reference sequence). The CDR3 loop spans 14 amino acids. This chain's CDR3 is CASSLGAWDTEAFF. The CDR3 bases are TGTGCCAGCAGCTTAGGCGCCTGGGACACCGAAGCTTTCTTT.